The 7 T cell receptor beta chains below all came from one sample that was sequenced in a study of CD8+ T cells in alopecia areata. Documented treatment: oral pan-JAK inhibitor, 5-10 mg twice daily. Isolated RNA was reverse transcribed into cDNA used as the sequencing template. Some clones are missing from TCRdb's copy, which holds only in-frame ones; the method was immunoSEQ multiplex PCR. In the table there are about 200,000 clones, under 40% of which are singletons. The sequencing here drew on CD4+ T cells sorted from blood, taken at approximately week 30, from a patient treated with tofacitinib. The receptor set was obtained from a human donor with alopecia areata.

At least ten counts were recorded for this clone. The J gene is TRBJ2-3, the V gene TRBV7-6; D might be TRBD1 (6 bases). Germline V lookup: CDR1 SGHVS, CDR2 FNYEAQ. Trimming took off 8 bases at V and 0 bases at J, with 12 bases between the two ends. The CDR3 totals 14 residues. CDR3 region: CASGGGPSTDTQYF. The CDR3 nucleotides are TGTGCCAGCGGGGGCGGGCCGAGCACAGATACGCAGTATTTT.

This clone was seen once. CDR3 amino acids: CASSPGPSNYGYTF. The CDR3 nucleotides read TGCGCCAGCAGCCCAGGGCCCTCTAACTATGGCTACACCTTC. This chain joins TRBV5-1 and TRBJ1-2, with a possible D match to TRBD1 (5 bases). The CDR3 runs to 14 residues. The V gene lost 4 bases and the J gene lost 0 bases, with 10 bases spanning the gap. In germline, CDR1 is SGHRS, CDR2 YFSETQ.

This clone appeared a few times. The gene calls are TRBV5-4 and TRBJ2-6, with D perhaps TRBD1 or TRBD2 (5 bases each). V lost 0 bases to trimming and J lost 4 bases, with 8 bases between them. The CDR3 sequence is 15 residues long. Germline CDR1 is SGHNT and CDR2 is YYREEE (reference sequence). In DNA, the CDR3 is TGTGCCAGCAGCTTGGGAGGGACCGGGGCCAACGTCCTGACTTTC. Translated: CASSLGGTGANVLTF.

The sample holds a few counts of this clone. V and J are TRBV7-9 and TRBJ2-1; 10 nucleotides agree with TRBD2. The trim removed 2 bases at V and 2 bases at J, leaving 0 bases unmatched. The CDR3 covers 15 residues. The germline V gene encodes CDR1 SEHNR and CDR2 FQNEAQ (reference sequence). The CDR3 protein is CASSLLAGAYNEQFF. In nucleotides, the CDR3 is TGTGCCAGCAGCTTACTAGCGGGGGCCTACAATGAGCAGTTCTTC.

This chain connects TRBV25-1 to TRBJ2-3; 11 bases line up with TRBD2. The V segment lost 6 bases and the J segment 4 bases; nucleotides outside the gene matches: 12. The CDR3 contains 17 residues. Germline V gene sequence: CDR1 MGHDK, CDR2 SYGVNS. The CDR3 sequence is CASRPGGSGRVADTQYF. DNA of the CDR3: TGTGCCAGCAGGCCTGGGGGTAGCGGGAGGGTGGCAGATACGCAGTATTTT.

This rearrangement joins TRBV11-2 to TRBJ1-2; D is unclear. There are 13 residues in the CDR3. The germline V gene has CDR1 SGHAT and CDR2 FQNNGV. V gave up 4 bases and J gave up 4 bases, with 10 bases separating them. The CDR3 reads CASSSAAGYGYTF. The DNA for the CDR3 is TGTGCCAGCAGCTCCGCCGCCGGCTATGGCTACACCTTC. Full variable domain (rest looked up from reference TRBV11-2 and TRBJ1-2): EAGVAQSPRYKIIEKRQSVAFWCNPISGHATLYWYQQILGQGPKLLIQFQNNGVVDDSQLPKDRFSAERLKGVDSTLKIQPAKLEDSAVYLCASSSAAGYGYTFGSGTRLTVV.

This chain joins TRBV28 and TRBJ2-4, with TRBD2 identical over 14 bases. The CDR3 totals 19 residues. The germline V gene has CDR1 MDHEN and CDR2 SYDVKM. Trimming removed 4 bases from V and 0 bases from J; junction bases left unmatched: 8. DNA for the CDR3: TGTGCCAGCAGTTCCCCGGGACTAGCGGGAGAGCTAGCCAAAAACATTCAGTACTTC. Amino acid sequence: CASSSPGLAGELAKNIQYF. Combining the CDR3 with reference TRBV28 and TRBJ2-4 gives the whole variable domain DVKVTQSSRYLVKRTGEKVFLECVQDMDHENMFWYRQDPGLGLRLIYFSYDVKMKEKGDIPEGYSVSREKKERFSLILESASTNQTSMYLCASSSPGLAGELAKNIQYFGAGTRLSVL.